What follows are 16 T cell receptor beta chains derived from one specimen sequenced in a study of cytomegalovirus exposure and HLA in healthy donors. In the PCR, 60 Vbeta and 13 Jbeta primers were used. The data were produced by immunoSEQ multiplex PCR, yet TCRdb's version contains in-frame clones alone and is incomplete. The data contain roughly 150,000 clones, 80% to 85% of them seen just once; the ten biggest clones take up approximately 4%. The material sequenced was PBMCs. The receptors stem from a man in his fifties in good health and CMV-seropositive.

The CDR3, as DNA: TGTGCCAGCAGCTTAGGGCGAGGACAGGGGTTCGGTGGCTACACCTTC. This gives the protein CASSLGRGQGFGGYTF. The V and J genes are TRBV11-2 and TRBJ1-2; 9 bases are a match to TRBD1. This CDR3 region has 16 residues. Trimming took 1 base from V and 7 from J; bases not matched to a gene: 10. Germline V gene lookup returns CDR1 SGHAT and CDR2 FQNNGV.

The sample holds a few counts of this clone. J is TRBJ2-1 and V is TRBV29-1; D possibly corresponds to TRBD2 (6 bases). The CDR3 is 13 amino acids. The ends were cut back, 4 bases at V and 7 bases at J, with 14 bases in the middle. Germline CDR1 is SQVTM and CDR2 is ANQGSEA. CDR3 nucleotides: TGCAGCGTTGTCGGGGGTTGGGGAAATGAGCAGTTCTTC. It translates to CSVVGGWGNEQFF.

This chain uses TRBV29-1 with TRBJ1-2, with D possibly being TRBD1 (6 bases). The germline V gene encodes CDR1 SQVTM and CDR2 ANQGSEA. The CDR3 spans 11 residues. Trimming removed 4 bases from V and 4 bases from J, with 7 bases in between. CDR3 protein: CSVVDSYGYTF. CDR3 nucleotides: TGCAGCGTTGTGGACAGCTATGGCTACACCTTC.

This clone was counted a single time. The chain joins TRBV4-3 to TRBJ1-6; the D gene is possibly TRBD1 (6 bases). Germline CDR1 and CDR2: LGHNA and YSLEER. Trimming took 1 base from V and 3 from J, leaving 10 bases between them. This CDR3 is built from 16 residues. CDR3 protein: CASSQGGGSYNSPLHF. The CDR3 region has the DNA TGCGCCAGCAGCCAAGGTGGGGGCAGCTATAATTCACCCCTCCACTTT.

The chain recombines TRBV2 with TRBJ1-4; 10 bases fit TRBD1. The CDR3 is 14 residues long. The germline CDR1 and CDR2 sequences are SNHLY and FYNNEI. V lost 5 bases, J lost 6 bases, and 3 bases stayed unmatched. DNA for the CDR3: TGTGCCAGCAGTCGACAGGGGGCGGATGAAAAACTGTTTTTT. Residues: CASSRQGADEKLFF.

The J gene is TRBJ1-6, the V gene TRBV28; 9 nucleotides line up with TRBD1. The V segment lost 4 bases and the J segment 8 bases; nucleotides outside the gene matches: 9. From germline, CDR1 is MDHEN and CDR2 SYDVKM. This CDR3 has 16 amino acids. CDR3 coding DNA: TGTGCCAGCAGTTCGCGTACCGGGACAGGGCATTCACCCCTCCACTTT. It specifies CASSSRTGTGHSPLHF.

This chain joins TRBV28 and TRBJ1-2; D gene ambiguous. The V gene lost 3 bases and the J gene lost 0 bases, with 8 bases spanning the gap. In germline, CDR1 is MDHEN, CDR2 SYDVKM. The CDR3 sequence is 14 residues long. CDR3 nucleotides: TGTGCCAGCAGTTTGGCCACCTCTAACTATGGCTACACCTTC. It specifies CASSLATSNYGYTF.

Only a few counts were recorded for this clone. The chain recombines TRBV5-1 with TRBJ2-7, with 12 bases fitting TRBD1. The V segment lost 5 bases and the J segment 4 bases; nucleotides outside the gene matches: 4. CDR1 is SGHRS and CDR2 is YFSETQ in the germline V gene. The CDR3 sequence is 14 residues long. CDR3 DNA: TGCGCCAGCAGTCGGGGACAGGGGGCTTACGAGCAGTACTTC. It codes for CASSRGQGAYEQYF. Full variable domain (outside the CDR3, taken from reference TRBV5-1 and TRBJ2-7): KAGVTQTPRYLIKTRGQQVTLSCSPISGHRSVSWYQQTPGQGLQFLFEYFSETQRNKGNFPGRFSGRQFSNSRSEMNVSTLELGDSALYLCASSRGQGAYEQYFGPGTRLTVT.

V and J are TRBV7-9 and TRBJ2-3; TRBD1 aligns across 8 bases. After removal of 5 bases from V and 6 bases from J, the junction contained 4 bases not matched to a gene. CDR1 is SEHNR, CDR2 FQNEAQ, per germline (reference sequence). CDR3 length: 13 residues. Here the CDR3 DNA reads TGTGCCAGCAGCCGGACAGGGTTCGATACGCAGTATTTT. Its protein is CASSRTGFDTQYF.

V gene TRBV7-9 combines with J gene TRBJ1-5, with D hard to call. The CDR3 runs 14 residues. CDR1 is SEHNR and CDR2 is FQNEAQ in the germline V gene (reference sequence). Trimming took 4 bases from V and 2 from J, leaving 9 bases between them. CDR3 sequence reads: CASSSSGGNQPQHF. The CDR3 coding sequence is TGTGCCAGCAGCTCCTCGGGTGGCAATCAGCCCCAGCATTTT.

The CDR3 sequence: CASSRTAAAHTQYF. The DNA for the CDR3 is TGTGCCAGCAGCAGGACTGCGGCGGCACATACGCAGTATTTT. The chain is built from TRBV6-5 and TRBJ2-3, with a tentative D call TRBD2 (5 bases). Germline assignment: CDR1 MNHEY and CDR2 SVGAGI. CDR3 length: 14 residues. Deletions cut 6 bases from V and 7 bases from J, with 17 bases between.

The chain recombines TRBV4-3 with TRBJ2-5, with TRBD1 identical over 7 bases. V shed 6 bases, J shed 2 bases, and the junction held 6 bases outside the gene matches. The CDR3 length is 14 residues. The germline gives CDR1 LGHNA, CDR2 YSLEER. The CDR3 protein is CASSYRDRQETQYF. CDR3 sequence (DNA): TGCGCCAGCAGTTACCGGGACAGACAAGAGACCCAGTACTTC.

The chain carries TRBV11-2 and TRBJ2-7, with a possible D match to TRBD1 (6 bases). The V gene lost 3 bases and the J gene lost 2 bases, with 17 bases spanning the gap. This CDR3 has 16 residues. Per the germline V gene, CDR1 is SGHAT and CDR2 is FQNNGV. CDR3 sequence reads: CASSFPLGTLTYEQYF. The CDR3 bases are TGTGCCAGCAGCTTCCCCCTGGGGACACTTACCTACGAGCAGTACTTC.

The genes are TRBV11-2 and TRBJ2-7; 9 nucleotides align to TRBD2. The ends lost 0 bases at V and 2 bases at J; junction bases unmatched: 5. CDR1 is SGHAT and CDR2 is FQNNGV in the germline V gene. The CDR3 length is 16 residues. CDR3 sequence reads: CASSLDSGSLTYEQYF. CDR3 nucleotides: TGTGCCAGCAGCTTAGATAGCGGGAGTTTGACCTACGAGCAGTACTTC.

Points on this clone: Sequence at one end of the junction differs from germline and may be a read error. CDR3 bases: TGTGCCAGCAGCCCCGCTAGCGGGGGGCCCAATGATCAGTTCTTC. The encoded protein is CASSPASGGPNDQFF. V gene TRBV7-3 combines with J gene TRBJ2-1; 11 positions agree with TRBD2. The CDR3 spans 15 residues. Germline V gene lookup returns CDR1 SGHTA and CDR2 FQGTGA.

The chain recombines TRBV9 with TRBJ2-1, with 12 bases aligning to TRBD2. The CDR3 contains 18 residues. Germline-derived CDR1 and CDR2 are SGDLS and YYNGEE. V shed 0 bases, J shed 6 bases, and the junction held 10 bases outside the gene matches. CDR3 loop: CASSVAPSGRAGGNEQFF. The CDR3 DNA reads TGTGCCAGCAGCGTAGCCCCTAGCGGGAGGGCCGGAGGCAATGAGCAGTTCTTC.